The 13 T cell receptor beta chains below come from one sample, sequenced in a study of T cells in Graves' hyperthyroidism and ophthalmopathy (dated by TCRdb to the late 2010s). The method behind the library was multiplex PCR. Sequencing was performed on an Illumina HiSeq 2000. The TCR beta CDR3 regions were amplified from RNA transcripts. The TCR CDR3 was subjected to a first round of RT-PCR using the HTBI primer set and the Qiagen OneStep RT-PCR kit. TCRdb ran its own pipeline on the public reads, namely fastp trimming at Q25 and MiXCR clone calling, and kept in-frame beta chains. Rows with one shared CDR3 protein collapse into an entry with the most common genes and DNA. The sample table records 550,000 to 700,000 distinct CDR3 sequences; about 45% of these occur just once. The ten largest clones add up to roughly 19% of the sample. Input material: peripheral blood or thyroid tissue (not recorded which). The receptors were sampled from an adult woman with Graves' disease, either hyperthyroidism or ophthalmopathy (not recorded which).

This clonotype was counted ten times or more. CDR3 DNA: TGTGCCGTTAGACAGGGGATAGAGCAGCCCCAGCATTTT. Its protein product is CAVRQGIEQPQHF. The rearrangement uses TRBV15 and TRBJ1-5, with 8 bases fitting TRBD1. J gave up 7 bases and V 11 bases, and 10 bases lay outside the gene matches. The CDR3 length is 13 residues. CDR1 and CDR2 (germline): LNHNV, YYDKDF (reference sequence).

The chain couples TRBV28 to TRBJ2-7, with 9 bases identical to TRBD2. Germline-derived CDR1 and CDR2 are MDHEN and SYDVKM. The CDR3 has 16 amino acids. The V gene end was trimmed by 7 bases and the J gene end by 3 bases; junction bases not matched to a gene: 13. CDR3 amino acids: CASTGLLAGVNYEQYF. The DNA for the CDR3 is TGTGCCAGCACCGGACTCTTAGCGGGAGTAAACTACGAGCAGTACTTC.

Comments on this clonotype: This may arise from a read error, as a much more abundant clone is one base away. The chain employs TRBV28 and TRBJ1-6; possibly TRBD1 for D (5 bases). V lost 6 bases and J lost 12, with 15 bases in between. This CDR3 contains 13 residues. Germline CDR1 and CDR2: MDHEN and SYDVKM. The DNA for the CDR3 is TGTGCCAGCAGCAACAGGTGGTCTTTACCCCTCCACTTT. Protein product: CASSNRWSLPLHF. Using reference TRBV28 and TRBJ1-6 for the parts outside the CDR3, the full variable domain is DVKVTQSSRYLVKRTGEKVFLECVQDMDHENMFWYRQDPGLGLRLIYFSYDVKMKEKGDIPEGYSVSREKKERFSLILESASTNQTSMYLCASSNRWSLPLHFGNGTRLTVT.

The chain employs TRBV7-9 and TRBJ1-2; 10 nucleotides align to TRBD1. CDR1 SEHNR and CDR2 FQNEAQ come from the germline V gene (reference sequence). The CDR3 extends over 16 amino acids. V trimming: 6 bases; J trimming: 8 bases; junction bases outside the gene matches: 15. CDR3 protein: CASSVQLPGQGSGYTF. CDR3 in DNA: TGTGCCAGCAGTGTACAACTTCCGGGACAGGGGAGCGGCTACACCTTC.

This clonotype was recorded many times. The V call is TRBV5-1, the J call TRBJ1-1; no reliable D call. The CDR3 covers 11 residues. V gave up 7 bases and J gave up 7 bases, with 11 bases separating them. Germline CDR1 is SGHRS and CDR2 is YFSETQ. CDR3 nucleotide sequence: TGCGCCAGCCGGGAGGAGGGTGAAGCTTTCTTT. Protein: CASREEGEAFF.

This clonotype occurred once. One end of the junction does not line up with germline, which may come from a read error. This chain links TRBV12-3 or TRBV12-4 with TRBJ2-6; D is perhaps TRBD1 (5 bases). The CDR3 loop spans 18 amino acids. This CDR3 reads CASSQDSVTPSGANVLTF. The DNA of the CDR3 is TGCGCCAGCAGCCAAGACTCGGTGACCCCCTCTGGGGCCAACGTCCTGACCTTC.

The gene calls are TRBV24-1 and TRBJ2-3, with no clear D. Between the trimmed V and J ends, which lost 0 bases and 1 base, there was a span of 4 bases. This CDR3 comprises 14 residues. Germline values: CDR1 KGHDR, CDR2 SFDVKD. The CDR3 bases are TGTGCCACCAGTGATTTGGGGGGCACAGATACGCAGTATTTT. Encoded protein: CATSDLGGTDTQYF.

The table lists this clonotype with a few counts. The J gene is TRBJ2-5, the V gene TRBV28, with 9 bases identical to TRBD2. With 4 bases clipped from V and 5 bases from J, the junction kept 8 bases outside the gene matches. The germline V gene encodes CDR1 MDHEN and CDR2 SYDVKM. CDR3 length: 15 amino acids. The CDR3 DNA sequence: TGTGCCAGCAGTTACCTGACTAGCGGCGGGGAGACCCAGTACTTC. This sequence encodes CASSYLTSGGETQYF.

Ten or more counts support this clonotype. The rearrangement joins TRBV20-1 to TRBJ2-2, with a possible D match to TRBD2 (6 bases). Germline lookup yields CDR1 DFQATT and CDR2 SNEGSKA (reference sequence). The CDR3 has 13 amino acids. Trimming removed 5 bases at V and 4 bases at J, with 11 bases between. The chain's CDR3 is CSAGASATGELFF. The CDR3 DNA follows: TGCAGTGCTGGGGCTAGCGCCACCGGGGAGCTGTTTTTT.

For this clonotype: The CDR3 does not end in the conserved phenylalanine or tryptophan, so this is likely a read error. No DNA is shown, since the ends of the CDR3 on it are uncertain; the CDR3 is the one TCRdb lists. The J gene is TRBJ2-5, the V gene TRBV12-3 or TRBV12-4; the table's D call TRBD1 went unverified against the DNA. The CDR3 is 8 residues long, ends included. The CDR3: CASSLRGV.

This clonotype was observed at least ten times. The V and J genes are TRBV5-5 and TRBJ1-1; 9 bases fit TRBD1. Germline V gives CDR1 SGHKS, CDR2 YYEKEE (reference sequence). The CDR3 is 16 amino acids. Germline trimming cut 7 bases from V and 1 base from J; bases unmatched to any gene: 11. The CDR3, as DNA: TGTGCCAGCCGTCGAACAGGGGGCGGTCAGAACACTGAAGCTTTCTTT. Encoded protein: CASRRTGGGQNTEAFF.

This clonotype showed up many times. This sequence joins TRBV12-3 or TRBV12-4 and TRBJ1-1; D perhaps matches TRBD1 (5 bases). V was shortened by 6 bases and J by 5 bases, with 25 bases between the two germline ends. This CDR3 contains 17 residues. The CDR3 protein is CASSPGGSLLEGTEAFF. DNA of the CDR3: TGTGCCAGCAGCCCGGGGGGGAGCCTCCTCGAAGGGACTGAAGCTTTCTTT.

This clonotype was observed a few times. The V gene is TRBV29-1, the J gene TRBJ2-5; a possible D gene is TRBD2 (5 bases). The CDR3 runs to 12 residues. Germline V gene lookup returns CDR1 SQVTM and CDR2 ANQGSEA. V lost 3 bases, J lost 4 bases, and 9 bases lay in between. The CDR3 spells CSVDQAVETQYF. Written as DNA, the CDR3 is TGCAGCGTTGACCAAGCGGTAGAGACCCAGTACTTC.